This T cell receptor beta chain was identified during a study of blood T cell repertoires in COVID-19. The length of the CDR3 is 11 residues. V lost 6 bases and J lost 6, with 8 bases in between. Produced via immunoSEQ multiplex PCR; TCRdb's table is partial and in-frame only. This table has about 420,000 clones, 85% to 90% appearing once. The sample taken for sequencing was peripheral blood. The rearrangement uses TRBV12-3 or TRBV12-4 and TRBJ1-1, with TRBD1 as a possible D gene (5 bases). This receptor was taken from a man aged 18 to 35 with COVID-19, enrolled during active disease. The CDR3 sequence is CASSLGAEAFF. The CDR3 DNA reads TGTGCCAGCAGCCTAGGGGCTGAAGCTTTCTTT.